The 14 T cell receptor beta chains below were found in one sample sequenced in a study of T cells after yellow fever vaccination. TCRdb reprocessed the 5' RACE reads with MiXCR, giving one entry per CDR3 protein. The table has about 320,000 distinct CDR3 sequences, around 4.5% seen once. Sequencing used PBMCs, obtained 15 days after the yellow fever booster vaccination. The receptors come from a man aged 18 to 35 who received the YFV17D yellow fever vaccine.

This clonotype was found many times. The V call is TRBV7-9, the J call TRBJ2-5; 7 bases line up with TRBD2. The V gene end was trimmed by 6 bases and the J gene end by 3 bases; junction bases not matched to a gene: 13. The CDR3 is 16 amino acids. Per germline, CDR1 SEHNR and CDR2 FQNEAQ (reference sequence). CDR3 sequence: CASRIGGVYDEETQYF. CDR3 nucleotide sequence: TGTGCCAGCAGAATTGGGGGGGTGTACGATGAAGAGACCCAGTACTTC.

This clonotype was observed many times. The chain is built from TRBV5-1 and TRBJ1-2; D call uncertain. CDR1 and CDR2 from the germline V gene are SGHRS and YFSETQ. Trimming cost V 2 bases and J 2 bases, with 7 bases left between them. The CDR3 runs 13 residues. The CDR3 loop reads CASSFGLNYGYTF. The CDR3 coding sequence is TGCGCCAGCAGCTTCGGGCTGAACTATGGCTACACCTTC.

The table lists this clonotype with many counts. The V and J genes are TRBV6-5 and TRBJ1-2, with no clear D. This CDR3 is 14 amino acids long. Germline V gene lookup returns CDR1 MNHEY and CDR2 SVGAGI. V lost 4 bases and J lost 8, with 17 bases in between. Here the CDR3 reads CASSFGPGSGGYTF. CDR3 in DNA: TGTGCCAGCAGTTTCGGACCGGGGTCGGGAGGCTACACCTTC.

The chain combines TRBV28 with TRBJ2-3; 9 nucleotides match TRBD2. Germline V lookup: CDR1 MDHEN, CDR2 SYDVKM. The junction had 7 bases not matched to a gene; V was cut back by 3 bases and J by 0 bases. The CDR3 consists of 17 residues. This CDR3 reads CASSFYRLAVSTDTQYF. The CDR3, as DNA: TGTGCCAGCAGTTTTTACCGACTAGCGGTGAGCACAGATACGCAGTATTTT.

The sample holds a few counts of this clonotype. The chain has TRBV10-1 and TRBJ1-1; D unresolved. The CDR3 spans 10 residues. Trimming shortened V by 5 bases and J by 4 bases, and 2 bases separated the two germline ends. Germline V gene data show CDR1 as WNHNN and CDR2 as SYGVQD (reference sequence). CDR3 nucleotides: TGCGCCAGCAGTCTCACTGAAGCTTTCTTT. Translated, it gives CASSLTEAFF.

This clonotype appeared many times. V gene TRBV12-3 or TRBV12-4 combines with J gene TRBJ2-5; 13 bases map to TRBD2. V lost 0 bases to trimming and J lost 5 bases; unmatched junction nucleotides: 9. The CDR3 sequence is 18 residues long. The CDR3: CASSLAGTSGAFWETQYF. The DNA of the CDR3 is TGTGCCAGCAGTTTAGCGGGGACTAGCGGGGCTTTTTGGGAGACCCAGTACTTC.

In this sample, this clonotype turned up a few times. This chain joins TRBV5-4 and TRBJ2-2; D is possibly TRBD2 (6 bases). CDR1 and CDR2 (germline): SGHNT, YYREEE (reference sequence). Trimming took 5 bases from V and 0 from J, leaving 11 bases between them. The CDR3 loop spans 15 amino acids. CDR3 residues: CASSSGTSNTGELFF. The CDR3, as DNA: TGTGCCAGCAGTTCCGGGACTTCGAACACCGGGGAGCTGTTTTTT. Full variable domain (missing parts from reference TRBV5-4 and TRBJ2-2): ETGVTQSPTHLIKTRGQQVTLRCSSQSGHNTVSWYQQALGQGPQFIFQYYREEENGRGNFPPRFSGLQFPNYSSELNVNALELDDSALYLCASSSGTSNTGELFFGEGSRLTVL.

This clonotype was detected only a few times. The chain employs TRBV7-3 and TRBJ2-3; 15 bases agree with TRBD2. In germline, CDR1 is SGHTA, CDR2 FQGTGA. Trimming removed 4 bases from V and 9 bases from J; junction bases left unmatched: 5. The CDR3 has 15 amino acids. The CDR3 protein is CASSSGLAGGQTQYF. The CDR3 DNA sequence: TGTGCCAGCAGCTCAGGACTAGCGGGGGGGCAGACGCAGTATTTT.

This clonotype was observed at least ten times. V usage is TRBV6-1 and J usage is TRBJ2-5, with no clear D. This CDR3 contains 15 residues. The V and J ends lost 0 bases and 2 bases respectively, with 10 bases between them. Germline V gene data show CDR1 as MNHNS and CDR2 as SASEGT. For the CDR3, the DNA is TGTGCCAGCAGTGAAGCAATCGGGCAGCAAGAGACCCAGTACTTC. This codes for CASSEAIGQQETQYF.

This rearrangement joins TRBV7-9 to TRBJ2-7, with D unresolved. CDR3 size: 14 residues. Germline V gene data show CDR1 as SEHNR and CDR2 as FQNEAQ (reference sequence). The V gene lost 5 bases and the J gene lost 4 bases, with 15 bases spanning the gap. The chain's CDR3 is CASSGWAIQYEQYF. CDR3 DNA sequence: TGTGCCAGCAGCGGGTGGGCGATACAGTACGAGCAGTACTTC.

This clonotype was picked up a small number of times. This sequence joins TRBV6-5 and TRBJ1-5; D is uncertain. The germline V gene has CDR1 MNHEY and CDR2 SVGAGI. Trimming shortened V by 6 bases and J by 7 bases, and 16 bases separated the two germline ends. This CDR3 is built from 14 residues. CDR3 sequence reads: CASSLTWGGQPQHF. The CDR3 DNA sequence: TGTGCCAGCAGCCTCACGTGGGGAGGCCAGCCCCAGCATTTT.

The table lists this clonotype with many counts. The V call is TRBV6-5, the J call TRBJ1-1; TRBD1 matches 8 bases. The germline gives CDR1 MNHEY, CDR2 SVGAGI. This CDR3 has 15 amino acids. Unmatched junction bases numbered 10, after V lost 6 bases and J lost 4 bases. DNA for the CDR3: TGTGCCAGCAGCCCCGGGACAGGAGCGTCCACTGAAGCTTTCTTT. Encoded protein: CASSPGTGASTEAFF.

This clonotype was picked up many times. J is TRBJ2-5 and V is TRBV4-1; TRBD1 agrees at 9 bases. Germline loops: CDR1 MGHRA, CDR2 YSYEKL. This CDR3 has 17 amino acids. The V and J ends lost 4 bases and 5 bases, in that order; junction bases with no gene match: 14. CDR3 sequence: CASSRGAGTGRPETQYF. The CDR3 DNA reads as TGCGCCAGCAGCCGAGGGGCAGGGACAGGGAGACCCGAGACCCAGTACTTC.

In its sample, this clonotype was seen a few times. This sequence joins TRBV20-1 and TRBJ2-5, with 11 bases fitting TRBD2. The ends lost 2 bases at V and 3 bases at J; junction bases unmatched: 8. The CDR3 loop spans 16 amino acids. The germline CDR1 and CDR2 sequences are DFQATT and SNEGSKA (reference sequence). CDR3 DNA: TGCAGTGCTAGAAGGCGCGTAGCGGGGGGGGAAGAGACCCAGTACTTC. Its protein product is CSARRRVAGGEETQYF.